This passage covers 18 T cell receptor beta chains from one sample sequenced in a study of cytotoxic CD8 clonotypes in ibrutinib-treated CLL. Generated by immunoSEQ multiplex PCR, the TCRdb table keeps only in-frame clones and is missing some. The sample has fewer than 35,000 clones, about 70% seen once; the top ten hold around a quarter. The source material was PBMCs, sampled before ibrutinib treatment. The receptors derive from a human donor with chronic lymphocytic leukemia.

V gene TRBV28 combines with J gene TRBJ1-2, with 8 positions matching TRBD1. The CDR3 extends over 20 amino acids. Per germline, CDR1 MDHEN and CDR2 SYDVKM. V dropped 4 bases and J dropped 5; count of bases not matched to a gene: 24. CDR3 in DNA: TGTGCCAGCAGTTCAAGGCACGAGGGGCAGGGGGCGAATTTGGGTTATGGCTACACCTTC. Translating gives CASSSRHEGQGANLGYGYTF.

CDR3 sequence (DNA): TGTGCCAGCAGTGTAACCGGGACAGGGGTGACTAATGAAAAACTGTTTTTT. This gives the protein CASSVTGTGVTNEKLFF. The V call is TRBV25-1, the J call TRBJ1-4; 10 bases are a match to TRBD1. Germline assignment: CDR1 MGHDK and CDR2 SYGVNS. The CDR3 loop spans 17 amino acids. The ends lost 4 bases at V and 2 bases at J; junction bases unmatched: 7.

This sequence joins TRBV4-3 and TRBJ2-1; 8 positions match TRBD2. The germline V gene has CDR1 LGHNA and CDR2 YSLEER. With V trimmed by 0 bases and J by 3 bases, 7 bases remained unmatched. The CDR3 has 17 amino acids. DNA of the CDR3: TGCGCCAGCAGCCAAGACGGGTCTAGCGGGTTCTACAATGAGCAGTTCTTC. It yields the protein CASSQDGSSGFYNEQFF.

The chain uses TRBV9 and TRBJ2-5, with D possibly being TRBD2 (5 bases). Germline CDR1 is SGDLS and CDR2 is YYNGEE. Trimming took off 4 bases at V and 4 bases at J, with 17 bases between the two ends. The CDR3 consists of 15 residues. CDR3 region: CASSPGLGRGETQYF. The DNA of the CDR3 is TGTGCCAGCAGCCCCGGACTGGGCCGGGGAGAGACCCAGTACTTC.

This chain links TRBV7-9 with TRBJ2-6, with TRBD1 matching over 11 bases. V lost 6 bases and J lost 0; bases outside the gene matches: 7. CDR1 is SEHNR and CDR2 is FQNEAQ in the germline V gene (reference sequence). The CDR3 length is 18 residues. The CDR3 DNA follows: TGTGCCAGCAGGGCGGGACAGGGGGTGACCTCTGGGGCCAACGTCCTGACTTTC. Translation: CASRAGQGVTSGANVLTF.

The chain uses TRBV19 and TRBJ2-2; the match to TRBD1 covers 8 bases. The V and J ends lost 4 bases and 0 bases, in that order; junction bases with no gene match: 4. Germline assignment: CDR1 LNHDA and CDR2 SQIVND (reference sequence). This CDR3 is 16 amino acids long. The CDR3 is CASSSRQGTNTGELFF. CDR3 bases: TGTGCCAGTAGTAGCCGACAGGGGACGAACACCGGGGAGCTGTTTTTT.

The V call is TRBV6-5, the J call TRBJ2-2; D is undetermined. Germline values: CDR1 MNHEY, CDR2 SVGAGI. V dropped 6 bases and J dropped 3 bases, with 11 bases sitting between them. This CDR3 spans 14 amino acids. The CDR3 DNA is TGTGCCAGCAGGCAGTTGGGTGACACCGGGGAGCTGTTTTTT. Translated, it gives CASRQLGDTGELFF.

The chain links TRBV28 to TRBJ2-5, with D unclear. Deletions cut 3 bases from V and 5 bases from J, with 13 bases between. Looked up from germline, CDR1 is MDHEN and CDR2 is SYDVKM. CDR3 size: 14 residues. The CDR3 bases are TGTGCCAGCAGTTTTCTAGAGATATCGGAGACCCAGTACTTC. Translating it yields CASSFLEISETQYF.

The rearrangement uses TRBV6-5 and TRBJ2-7; D remains ambiguous. Germline V gene data show CDR1 as MNHEY and CDR2 as SVGAGI. V dropped 6 bases and J dropped 6 bases, with 18 bases sitting between them. The CDR3 spans 14 residues. The CDR3 protein is CASRITVLVREQYF. CDR3 bases: TGTGCCAGCAGGATAACCGTCCTGGTCCGCGAGCAGTACTTC.

The DNA of the CDR3 is TGTGCCAGCAGCTTGGCGACAGTCAGCTCCTATAATTCACCCCTCCACTTT. Encoded protein: CASSLATVSSYNSPLHF. The chain joins TRBV5-6 to TRBJ1-6; D is perhaps TRBD1 (5 bases). This CDR3 comprises 17 residues. The germline gives CDR1 SGHDT, CDR2 YYEEEE. Trimming left V 0 bases short and J 0 bases short, with 10 bases between.

The genes are TRBV11-1 and TRBJ2-2; the match to TRBD2 covers 12 bases. Trimming cost V 5 bases and J 4 bases; bases outside gene matches: 8. The V gene's germline CDR1 is SGHAT and CDR2 FQDESV (reference sequence). This CDR3 region has 17 residues. Here the CDR3 DNA reads TGTGCCAGCAGCGCCCTAGCGGGGGGGCTGAGCACCGGGGAGCTGTTTTTT. It yields the protein CASSALAGGLSTGELFF.

This chain connects TRBV12-2 to TRBJ2-3; the DNA was not used to check the table's D call, TRBD1. TRBV12-2 is given as a pseudogene. The CDR3 sequence is 14 residues long. The CDR3 sequence is CASRPQGGSATQYF. The CDR3, as DNA: TGTGCAAGTCGCCCACAGGGCGGGTCAGCTACGCAGTATTTT.

In this sample, this clone turned up a few times. The chain joins TRBV9 to TRBJ2-7; TRBD2 might be the D (7 bases). Looked up from germline, CDR1 is SGDLS and CDR2 is YYNGEE. V gave up 0 bases and J gave up 7 bases, with 17 bases separating them. The CDR3 contains 15 residues. The CDR3 DNA reads as TGTGCCAGCAGCGTAGCTTTGGGGGGGCGCTGGGAGCAGTACTTC. Translation gives CASSVALGGRWEQYF.

The rearrangement joins TRBV6-5 to TRBJ2-2, with D possibly TRBD2 on 5 matching bases. Germline-derived CDR1 and CDR2 are MNHEY and SVGAGI. V dropped 8 bases and J dropped 3 bases, with 13 bases sitting between them. The CDR3 is made up of 14 amino acids. The CDR3 is CASRRAVDTGELFF. The CDR3 region has the DNA TGTGCCAGCCGGCGGGCTGTGGACACCGGGGAGCTGTTTTTT.

This clone was counted once. The V call is TRBV7-2, the J call TRBJ1-5; D gene unclear. Germline loops: CDR1 SGHTA, CDR2 FQGNSA. The CDR3 spans 14 residues. The V end was cut by 5 bases, the J end by 0 bases, with 8 bases between. CDR3 sequence: CASSPDYSNQPQHF. The CDR3 nucleotides read TGTGCCAGCAGCCCAGACTATAGCAATCAGCCCCAGCATTTT.

This clone was observed a single time. The chain combines TRBV7-2 with TRBJ1-1; the match to TRBD1 covers 8 bases. Germline lookup yields CDR1 SGHTA and CDR2 FQGNSA. Trimming removed 1 base from V and 5 bases from J; junction bases left unmatched: 6. The length of the CDR3 is 15 residues. DNA of the CDR3: TGTGCCAGCAGCTTAGGGGGGACAGGCGGGACTGAAGCTTTCTTT. Its protein is CASSLGGTGGTEAFF.

The chain links TRBV12-5 to TRBJ1-4; tentative D call: TRBD1 (6 bases). The germline gives CDR1 LGHNT, CDR2 FRNRAP. The CDR3 is 15 residues long. V shed 6 bases and J shed 4 bases, with 15 bases lying between them. CDR3 sequence (DNA): TGTGCTAGTGGGTCGGGTGGGACACTTAATGAAAAACTGTTTTTT. It is translated as CASGSGGTLNEKLFF.

The chain combines TRBV29-1 with TRBJ2-2, with unresolved D. Germline loops: CDR1 SQVTM, CDR2 ANQGSEA. This CDR3 contains 13 residues. V lost 1 base to trimming and J lost 5 bases, with 8 bases between them. CDR3 in amino acids: CSVEVGVTGELFF. In nucleotides, the CDR3 is TGCAGCGTTGAAGTAGGAGTTACCGGGGAGCTGTTTTTT.